The 13 T cell receptor beta chains reported below all come from one sample, sequenced in a study of shared clonotypes between healthy human individuals (dated by TCRdb to the early 2020s). Preparation of the library involved the immunoSEQ multiplex PCR assay. Held by TCRdb, this immuneACCESS table contains in-frame sequences only and omits some clones. Under half of the omission traces to an unresolved V gene where checked; the cause of the rest is unknown. This sample has approximately 2,000,000 clones in its table, and 92% of those were observed once. The ten most abundant clones make up around 0.4% of the sample. Sequencing used naive CD4+ T cells from PBMCs. The intended sense of this specimen's cell subset or site label: CD45RA+ positively selected. The receptors come from a man younger than 35 in good health. Some clones in this sample may be carry-over from other donors' samples.

This clone was seen only once. This same CDR3 is encoded by further DNA sequences in the sample. The chain links TRBV28 to TRBJ1-2; 7 bases map to TRBD1. The CDR3 extends over 13 amino acids. V gave up 3 bases and J gave up 8 bases; unmatched junction bases: 6. Germline CDR1 is MDHEN and CDR2 is SYDVKM. The chain's CDR3 is CASSLEGARGYTF. The CDR3 DNA sequence: TGTGCCAGCAGTTTGGAGGGGGCGAGGGGCTACACCTTC.

This clone has a single count. The chain employs TRBV19 and TRBJ2-7; a weak D match, TRBD1 (5 bases). With 10 bases removed from V and 6 bases from J, the gap between germline ends came to 13 bases. The CDR3 has 11 residues. Germline CDR1 LNHDA, CDR2 SQIVND (reference sequence). CDR3 region: CATVGRGEQYF. DNA for the CDR3: TGTGCCACCGTAGGTAGGGGCGAGCAGTACTTC.

The V gene is TRBV6-1, the J gene TRBJ1-1; D call uncertain. The V end was cut by 6 bases, the J end by 4 bases, with 15 bases between. The CDR3 is 14 amino acids. CDR1 MNHNS and CDR2 SASEGT come from the germline V gene. The CDR3 is CASSNRQSVTEAFF. For the CDR3, the DNA is TGTGCCAGCAGCAATCGCCAAAGTGTCACTGAAGCTTTCTTT.

The rearrangement uses TRBV5-5 and TRBJ2-5, with TRBD2 as a possible D gene (5 bases). Trimming shortened V by 4 bases and J by 5 bases, and 12 bases separated the two germline ends. CDR3 length equals 13 residues. Germline V gene lookup returns CDR1 SGHKS and CDR2 YYEKEE (reference sequence). The CDR3 here is CASSLDYPETQYF. The CDR3 region has the DNA TGTGCCAGCAGCCTCGACTACCCGGAGACCCAGTACTTC.

CDR3 protein: CAGKVSGTANEKLFF. The CDR3 region has the DNA TGTGCCGGCAAGGTTTCCGGGACAGCTAATGAAAAACTGTTTTTT. This chain links TRBV30 with TRBJ1-4, with 7 bases matching TRBD1. Unmatched junction bases numbered 12, after V lost 8 bases and J lost 3 bases. The CDR3 has 15 amino acids. The V gene's germline CDR1 is GTSNPN and CDR2 SVGIG (reference sequence).

With regard to this clone: The same CDR3 can be traced to other DNA sequences in this sample. The chain combines TRBV28 with TRBJ2-7, with D perhaps matching TRBD1 (5 bases). Germline values: CDR1 MDHEN, CDR2 SYDVKM. This CDR3 region has 14 residues. V was shortened by 1 base and J by 2 bases, with 9 bases between the two germline ends. The CDR3 is CASSLSGPTYEQYF. CDR3 in DNA: TGTGCCAGCAGTTTATCAGGGCCTACCTACGAGCAGTACTTC. Full variable domain (missing parts from reference TRBV28 and TRBJ2-7): DVKVTQSSRYLVKRTGEKVFLECVQDMDHENMFWYRQDPGLGLRLIYFSYDVKMKEKGDIPEGYSVSREKKERFSLILESASTNQTSMYLCASSLSGPTYEQYFGPGTRLTVT.

In the case of this clone: Other nucleotide sequences from this sample produce the same CDR3. V usage is TRBV19 and J usage is TRBJ1-5, with D maybe TRBD1 (5 bases). The length of the CDR3 is 13 residues. V lost 4 bases, J lost 4 bases, and 8 bases lay in between. From germline, CDR1 is LNHDA and CDR2 SQIVND (reference sequence). DNA of the CDR3: TGTGCCAGTAGTAGGGGGGGGAATCAGCCCCAGCATTTT. It encodes CASSRGGNQPQHF. The complete variable domain, with remaining parts taken from reference TRBV19 and TRBJ1-5, reads DGGITQSPKYLFRKEGQNVTLSCEQNLNHDAMYWYRQDPGQGLRLIYYSQIVNDFQKGDIAEGYSVSREKKESFPLTVTSAQKNPTAFYLCASSRGGNQPQHFGDGTRLSIL.

The chain couples TRBV2 to TRBJ1-5; D ambiguous. V was cut by 3 bases and J by 9 bases, with 6 bases left in between. Germline-derived CDR1 and CDR2 are SNHLY and FYNNEI. The CDR3 consists of 11 residues. The DNA of the CDR3 is TGTGCCAGCAGTGAGGAGGGGCCCCAGCATTTT. Protein: CASSEEGPQHF. Drawing the rest from reference TRBV2 and TRBJ1-5, the complete variable domain is EPEVTQTPSHQVTQMGQEVILRCVPISNHLYFYWYRQILGQKVEFLVSFYNNEISEKSEIFDDQFSVERPDGSNFTLKIRSTKLEDSAMYFCASSEEGPQHFGDGTRLSIL.

CDR3 sequence (DNA): TGCGCCAGCAGCCTGAGGGGGATCAATGAAAAACTGTTTTTT. Translated: CASSLRGINEKLFF. V usage is TRBV4-1 and J usage is TRBJ1-4, with a possible D match to TRBD1 (6 bases). Trimming shortened V by 4 bases and J by 5 bases, and 11 bases separated the two germline ends. This CDR3 spans 14 amino acids. Germline assignment: CDR1 MGHRA and CDR2 YSYEKL.

The gene calls are TRBV28 and TRBJ1-1; the D gene is possibly TRBD1 (6 bases). This CDR3 has 14 amino acids. V gave up 8 bases and J gave up 5 bases, with 18 bases separating them. Germline assignment: CDR1 MDHEN and CDR2 SYDVKM. The CDR3: CASGSQGRSTEAFF. The DNA of the CDR3 is TGTGCCAGCGGCTCACAGGGAAGATCAACTGAAGCTTTCTTT.

The CDR3 reads CASSSPASGYNEQFF. The DNA of the CDR3 is TGTGCCAGCAGTTCCCCCGCTAGTGGGTACAATGAGCAGTTCTTC. The chain employs TRBV27 and TRBJ2-1; the D is unclear. V lost 4 bases and J lost 4, with 14 bases in between. The germline gives CDR1 MNHEY, CDR2 SMNVEV (reference sequence). CDR3 size: 15 residues.

As regards this clone: Other DNA sequences of this sample code for an identical CDR3. The chain has TRBV6-5 and TRBJ1-1, with 7 bases matching TRBD1. V shed 5 bases and J 4 bases; nucleotides not matched to a gene: 7. This CDR3 has 14 residues. Germline V CDR1 and CDR2: MNHEY, SVGAGI. CDR3 nucleotide sequence: TGTGCCAGCAGTAAGGGGGCGCTGGGCACTGAAGCTTTCTTT. Amino acid sequence: CASSKGALGTEAFF.

The chain links TRBV9 to TRBJ2-3, with TRBD1 as a possible D gene (5 bases). V was pared by 0 bases and J by 4 bases, with 12 bases between. CDR3 length: 15 amino acids. CDR1 and CDR2 from the germline V gene are SGDLS and YYNGEE. The CDR3 region has the DNA TGTGCCAGCAGCGTAGCACAGGCCCGCCCAGATACGCAGTATTTT. Protein sequence: CASSVAQARPDTQYF.